This T cell receptor (beta chain) was captured in a study of blood T cell repertoires in COVID-19. At the level of the study: Spain, Italy and the United States supplied samples that represented acute and convalescent COVID-19. PBMCs, B-cell-depleted T cells, or T cells were the source of the cDNA or gDNA that made up the material.

Authors' data handling: Estimates of nucleated cell counts were drawn from the amplification of reference gene primers. Clones were sequenced by immunoSEQ multiplex PCR, and TCRdb holds only the in-frame ones, with some missing. The DNA was the basis for D and trimming; V, J and clone size are from that table. The table includes about 210,000 clones, about four fifths detected once. This clone was found once. Input material: peripheral blood. This receptor was taken from a woman in her 50s with acute or convalescent COVID-19.

Written as DNA, the CDR3 is TGTGCCACCAGTGATCTAAGGCCGGGGGGTCGGGGCTATGGCTACACCTTC. This sequence encodes CATSDLRPGGRGYGYTF. The chain recombines TRBV24-1 with TRBJ1-2; possibly TRBD1 for D (5 bases). The CDR3 is 17 residues long. V was clipped by 3 bases and J by 4 bases, with 20 bases between them. CDR1 and CDR2 (germline): KGHDR, SFDVKD.